One and the same sample provided the 19 T cell receptor beta chains below, sequenced in a study of blood T cell repertoires in COVID-19. The protocol was immunoSEQ multiplex PCR, while the TCRdb copy is restricted to in-frame clones and leaves out a portion. Among 200,000 or so clones listed, approximately 90% were seen once. Specimen: peripheral blood. These receptor sequences come from a man younger than 45 with COVID-19, enrolled during active disease.

The count of this clone is one. This chain connects TRBV27 to TRBJ2-7, with D possibly TRBD2 on 5 matching bases. This CDR3 has 15 residues. Trimming removed 3 bases at V and 2 bases at J, with 14 bases between. Germline-derived CDR1 and CDR2 are MNHEY and SMNVEV (reference sequence). CDR3 region: CASSFFGSTTYEQYF. The CDR3 DNA reads as TGTGCCAGCAGTTTTTTTGGGAGCACTACCTACGAGCAGTACTTC.

The chain uses TRBV6-5 and TRBJ1-5, with D unresolved. CDR1 is MNHEY and CDR2 is SVGAGI in the germline V gene. V dropped 4 bases and J dropped 7 bases, with 14 bases sitting between them. The CDR3 length is 14 residues. The CDR3 coding sequence is TGTGCCAGCAGTTTAGCAAGAAGCGGGCAGCCCCAGCATTTT. This sequence encodes CASSLARSGQPQHF.

The rearrangement links TRBV7-8 to TRBJ1-3, with TRBD1 matching 7 bases. This CDR3 has 16 amino acids. J lost 0 bases, V lost 5 bases, and 7 bases had no gene match. Germline V lookup: CDR1 SGHVS, CDR2 FQNEAQ. CDR3 region: CASSGRDRASGNTIYF. The CDR3 region has the DNA TGTGCCAGCAGCGGCCGGGACAGAGCCTCTGGAAACACCATATATTTT.

This chain uses TRBV12-3 or TRBV12-4 with TRBJ2-1; the D is unclear. V was shortened by 3 bases and J by 6 bases, with 3 bases between the two germline ends. This CDR3 has 11 amino acids. CDR3 nucleotide sequence: TGTGCCAGCAGTTTTATCAATGAGCAGTTCTTC. Protein sequence: CASSFINEQFF.

The V gene is TRBV7-9, the J gene TRBJ1-5, with 7 positions matching TRBD1. This CDR3 has 14 residues. Germline CDR1 is SEHNR and CDR2 is FQNEAQ (reference sequence). The V and J ends lost 1 base and 6 bases, in that order; junction bases with no gene match: 3. The CDR3 sequence is CASSLGQGGQPQHF. CDR3 bases: TGTGCCAGCAGCTTAGGACAGGGAGGTCAGCCCCAGCATTTT.

The chain has TRBV2 and TRBJ1-5, with D possibly TRBD1 on 5 matching bases. CDR1 is SNHLY, CDR2 FYNNEI, per germline. V was cut by 5 bases and J by 0 bases, with 11 bases left in between. The CDR3 spans 15 residues. The CDR3 nucleotides are TGTGCCAGCAGTACGCCAGGGTATAGCAATCAGCCCCAGCATTTT. Translated: CASSTPGYSNQPQHF.

This clone occurred once. The V call is TRBV7-2, the J call TRBJ2-1; possible D gene TRBD1, 5 bases. V was clipped by 3 bases and J by 6 bases, with 12 bases between them. Per germline, CDR1 SGHTA and CDR2 FQGNSA. CDR3 length: 14 residues. The CDR3 DNA reads as TGTGCCAGCAGCTTTGGATCAGGGTTCAATGAGCAGTTCTTC. This codes for CASSFGSGFNEQFF.

The chain combines TRBV11-2 with TRBJ1-2, with 9 nucleotides matching TRBD1. CDR3 length: 15 amino acids. CDR1 is SGHAT, CDR2 FQNNGV, per germline. The V segment lost 1 base and the J segment 5 bases; nucleotides outside the gene matches: 5. As DNA, the CDR3 is TGTGCCAGCAGCTTAGGGGTCGGGACAGGGTATGGCTACACCTTC. Translating it yields CASSLGVGTGYGYTF.

This clone was detected only a few times. V and J are TRBV5-4 and TRBJ1-4; D is possibly TRBD1 (5 bases). Per germline, CDR1 SGHNT and CDR2 YYREEE (reference sequence). V lost 2 bases and J lost 1, with 9 bases in between. The CDR3 has 15 residues. This CDR3 is CASSFGGITNEKLFF. The CDR3, as DNA: TGTGCCAGCAGCTTCGGGGGTATAACTAATGAAAAACTGTTTTTT.

The V call is TRBV20-1, the J call TRBJ1-6, with D possibly being TRBD1 (5 bases). The CDR3 is made up of 12 amino acids. The germline CDR1 and CDR2 sequences are DFQATT and SNEGSKA (reference sequence). V gave up 3 bases and J gave up 6 bases, with 6 bases separating them. CDR3 sequence reads: CSASRGNSPLHF. The CDR3 DNA is TGCAGTGCTAGTAGGGGTAATTCACCCCTCCACTTT.

The chain carries TRBV7-8 and TRBJ2-2, with TRBD2 matching over 8 bases. Germline CDR1 and CDR2: SGHVS and FQNEAQ. The CDR3 extends over 16 amino acids. The V and J ends lost 0 bases and 8 bases, in that order; junction bases with no gene match: 8. The CDR3, as DNA: TGTGCCAGCAGCTTAGCAACTAGCGGAAAGCGGGGGGAGCTGTTTTTT. It codes for CASSLATSGKRGELFF.

As DNA, the CDR3 is TGTGCCAGTAGTATACAGGCAGACACTGAAGCTTTCTTT. It specifies CASSIQADTEAFF. V usage is TRBV19 and J usage is TRBJ1-1, with no clear D. The germline V and J ends were trimmed by 2 bases and 3 bases, with 7 bases remaining between them. Germline-derived CDR1 and CDR2 are LNHDA and SQIVND (reference sequence). This CDR3 is 13 amino acids long.

This rearrangement joins TRBV7-2 to TRBJ1-6; 8 positions match TRBD1. The junction had 13 bases not matched to a gene; V was cut back by 3 bases and J by 9 bases. Looked up from germline, CDR1 is SGHTA and CDR2 is FQGNSA. There are 17 residues in the CDR3. CDR3 DNA sequence: TGTGCCAGCAGCTTCCGGCAGGGGGCAGGGAATACTTCACCCCTCCACTTT. This encodes CASSFRQGAGNTSPLHF.

The genes are TRBV2 and TRBJ2-7; 7 positions agree with TRBD1. V gave up 9 bases and J gave up 3 bases; unmatched junction bases: 11. This CDR3 has 14 residues. Germline CDR1 is SNHLY and CDR2 is FYNNEI. As DNA, the CDR3 is TGTGCCAGTGACAAACAGGGGAAAGGCTACGAGCAGTACTTC. This sequence encodes CASDKQGKGYEQYF.

The chain has TRBV6-1 and TRBJ1-1; no reliable D call. There are 13 residues in the CDR3. Per the germline V gene, CDR1 is MNHNS and CDR2 is SASEGT. Trimming pared 2 bases from V and 3 bases from J, leaving 7 bases between. The CDR3 loop is CASSEKEYTEAFF. The DNA of the CDR3 is TGTGCCAGCAGTGAAAAGGAGTACACTGAAGCTTTCTTT.

The chain uses TRBV4-3 and TRBJ2-7, with D possibly TRBD2 on 6 matching bases. The CDR3 totals 18 residues. The ends were cut back, 0 bases at V and 3 bases at J, with 21 bases in the middle. Germline assignment: CDR1 LGHNA and CDR2 YSLEER. CDR3 region: CASSQDWSGTQQYYEQYF. DNA for the CDR3: TGCGCCAGCAGCCAAGATTGGTCCGGGACTCAACAATACTACGAGCAGTACTTC.

The chain links TRBV7-9 to TRBJ1-2, with a tentative D call TRBD1 (5 bases). From germline, CDR1 is SEHNR and CDR2 FQNEAQ (reference sequence). This CDR3 region has 13 residues. Trimming cost V 5 bases and J 4 bases, with 11 bases left between them. DNA for the CDR3: TGTGCCAGCAGCACCAGGGACTCCTATGGCTACACCTTC. Translating it yields CASSTRDSYGYTF.

In its sample, this clone was seen once. The V gene is TRBV11-2, the J gene TRBJ1-3; D gene ambiguous. The CDR3 runs 14 residues. V lost 3 bases to trimming and J lost 4 bases, with 10 bases between them. Looked up from germline, CDR1 is SGHAT and CDR2 is FQNNGV. CDR3 sequence: CASSFRGRGNTIYF. CDR3 DNA sequence: TGTGCCAGCAGCTTTCGAGGGAGGGGAAACACCATATATTTT.

The count of this clone is one. The chain uses TRBV7-2 and TRBJ2-1; 11 bases align to TRBD2. With 4 bases clipped from V and 4 bases from J, the junction kept 3 bases outside the gene matches. CDR1 is SGHTA, CDR2 FQGNSA, per germline. The CDR3 runs 15 residues. The DNA of the CDR3 is TGTGCCAGCAGCTGGACTAGCGGGCCTTACAATGAGCAGTTCTTC. It encodes CASSWTSGPYNEQFF.